This T cell receptor beta chain came from a study of shared clonotypes between healthy human individuals. Study observations and caveats: What rarefaction showed was incomplete sorted-subset sequencing despite large depth.

Into CD45RA+ naive and CD45RA-negative memory subsets, the CD4+ cells were split. In replicate PCRs of sorted subsets, about 200 ng DNA, approximately 30,000 T cell genomes, was used. TCRdb keeps only in-frame clones here, not all; method: immunoSEQ multiplex PCR. The data show approximately 740,000 clones, approximately 79% seen once. CDR3 length equals 12 residues. V lost 6 bases and J 11 bases, leaving 15 bases between the germline ends. Germline loops: CDR1 SGHNT, CDR2 YYREEE (reference sequence). For this clone: Its matching antigen is unknown.

The receptor was derived from a woman in her 30s in good health. Sequenced: memory CD4+ T cells sorted from blood. Indicated subset: CD45RA-negative fraction. V is TRBV5-4 and J is TRBJ2-1; a weak D match, TRBD1 (5 bases). CDR3: CASNRQNSQQFF. CDR3 DNA: TGTGCCAGCAACCGACAGAACTCCCAGCAGTTCTTC.